These 25 T cell receptor beta chains were all obtained from the same sample, sequenced in a study of blood T cell repertoires in COVID-19. Libraries were prepared by immunoSEQ multiplex PCR; TCRdb keeps only in-frame clonotypes and omits some of them. The sample lists 90,000 to 110,000 clones; about 87% were seen once. Sequencing was carried out using peripheral blood. These receptors all stem from a human donor in a cohort sampled during active COVID-19.

This chain connects TRBV7-2 to TRBJ1-4; D is undetermined. V was pared by 1 base and J by 8 bases, with 23 bases between. The germline V gene has CDR1 SGHTA and CDR2 FQGNSA. The length of the CDR3 is 18 residues. The CDR3: CASSLGRTVWVAEEKLFF. The CDR3 nucleotides are TGTGCCAGCAGCTTAGGTAGAACCGTCTGGGTAGCCGAGGAAAAACTGTTTTTT.

The CDR3 DNA is TGTGCCAGCAGCCCGGGACAGGGGACCCGAGGTAATCAGCCCCAGCATTTT. Translation: CASSPGQGTRGNQPQHF. J is TRBJ1-5 and V is TRBV5-8; 10 bases are shared with TRBD1. From germline, CDR1 is SGHTS and CDR2 YDEGEE. This CDR3 spans 17 amino acids. V was pared by 4 bases and J by 4 bases, with 11 bases of the junction left unmatched. Filled out from reference TRBV5-8 and TRBJ1-5, the complete variable domain reads EAGVTQSPTHLIKTRGQQATLRCSPISGHTSVYWYQQALGLGLQFLLWYDEGEERNRGNFPPRFSGRQFPNYSSELNVNALELEDSALYLCASSPGQGTRGNQPQHFGDGTRLSIL.

The chain employs TRBV27 and TRBJ1-2, with a weak D call TRBD1 (6 bases). CDR1 and CDR2 from the germline V gene are MNHEY and SMNVEV (reference sequence). The V end lost 10 bases, the J end lost 5 bases, and 20 bases lay between the germline ends. The CDR3 is 14 residues long. The DNA of the CDR3 is TGTGCCACCGGGGGGTGGGGGCAAGGGTATGGCTACACCTTC. Amino acid sequence: CATGGWGQGYGYTF.

V gene TRBV5-4 combines with J gene TRBJ2-3; D unclear. CDR1 SGHNT and CDR2 YYREEE come from the germline V gene (reference sequence). This CDR3 region has 13 residues. Between the trimmed V and J ends, which lost 1 base and 6 bases, there was a span of 9 bases. The CDR3 protein is CASSLSPRDTQYF. In DNA form, the CDR3 reads TGTGCCAGCAGCTTGTCTCCTAGGGATACGCAGTATTTT.

This clone appeared a single time. This rearrangement joins TRBV9 to TRBJ2-2; D perhaps matches TRBD1 (6 bases). Germline assignment: CDR1 SGDLS and CDR2 YYNGEE. The CDR3 covers 16 residues. V lost 4 bases and J 5 bases, leaving 18 bases between the germline ends. Here the CDR3 reads CASSLTTGVSTGELFF. Written as DNA, the CDR3 is TGTGCCAGCAGCCTGACGACAGGAGTATCGACCGGGGAGCTGTTTTTT.

The chain carries TRBV3-1 (or the pseudogene TRBV3-2) and TRBJ2-2; 9 bases match TRBD1. The germline V gene encodes CDR1 LGHDT and CDR2 YNNKEL (reference sequence). V lost 0 bases, J lost 7 bases, and 9 bases stayed unmatched. This CDR3 has 17 amino acids. As DNA, the CDR3 is TGTGCCAGCAGCCAAGAAGTCAACAGGGGGCTGGGCGGGGAGCTGTTTTTT. The encoded protein is CASSQEVNRGLGGELFF.

This clone was observed a single time. The J gene is TRBJ2-4, the V gene TRBV7-6, with a possible D match to TRBD1 (6 bases). V lost 5 bases, J lost 3 bases, and 14 bases lay in between. Germline V gene lookup returns CDR1 SGHVS and CDR2 FNYEAQ. The CDR3 totals 15 residues. Here the CDR3 reads CASSPITGHKNIQYF. CDR3 in DNA: TGTGCCAGCAGCCCAATTACGGGACACAAAAACATTCAGTACTTC.

This chain links TRBV15 with TRBJ2-3; TRBD1 might be the D (6 bases). Deletions cut 2 bases from V and 5 bases from J, with 11 bases between. This CDR3 is built from 14 residues. The germline V gene encodes CDR1 LNHNV and CDR2 YYDKDF (reference sequence). The CDR3 DNA follows: TGTGCCACCAGCAGAACCAGGGGTGTAGATACGCAGTATTTT. This encodes CATSRTRGVDTQYF. The full variable domain, its missing parts supplied by reference TRBV15 and TRBJ2-3, is DAMVIQNPRYQVTQFGKPVTLSCSQTLNHNVMYWYQQKSSQAPKLLFHYYDKDFNNEADTPDNFQSRRPNTSFCFLDIRSPGLGDTAMYLCATSRTRGVDTQYFGPGTRLTVL.

The rearrangement joins TRBV27 to TRBJ2-3, with TRBD2 identical over 8 bases. The CDR3 extends over 16 amino acids. V was clipped by 6 bases and J by 0 bases; unmatched bases: 8. The V gene's germline CDR1 is MNHEY and CDR2 SMNVEV (reference sequence). The CDR3 here is CASSPGGGPSTDTQYF. The DNA for the CDR3 is TGTGCCAGCAGCCCCGGGGGGGGTCCTAGCACAGATACGCAGTATTTT.

The chain carries TRBV9 and TRBJ2-5; D might be TRBD2 (5 bases). Germline V gene lookup returns CDR1 SGDLS and CDR2 YYNGEE. CDR3 length: 14 amino acids. The V end was cut by 0 bases, the J end by 4 bases, with 10 bases between. CDR3 in amino acids: CASSVGSGGETQYF. CDR3 DNA sequence: TGTGCCAGCAGCGTAGGGAGTGGAGGAGAGACCCAGTACTTC.

V gene TRBV19 combines with J gene TRBJ2-3; TRBD2 is a possible D gene (5 bases). The CDR3 length is 13 residues. V shed 4 bases and J shed 6 bases, with 11 bases lying between them. The germline V gene encodes CDR1 LNHDA and CDR2 SQIVND (reference sequence). The CDR3 sequence is CASSTVDWDTQYF. The CDR3 DNA reads as TGTGCCAGTAGTACGGTGGACTGGGATACGCAGTATTTT. The full variable domain, completed using reference TRBV19 and TRBJ2-3, is DGGITQSPKYLFRKEGQNVTLSCEQNLNHDAMYWYRQDPGQGLRLIYYSQIVNDFQKGDIAEGYSVSREKKESFPLTVTSAQKNPTAFYLCASSTVDWDTQYFGPGTRLTVL.

The CDR3 DNA reads TGTGCCAGCAGCTTACTGGCAGGGTCGAACACCGGGGAGCTGTTTTTT. It is translated as CASSLLAGSNTGELFF. This sequence joins TRBV7-7 and TRBJ2-2; possible D gene TRBD1, 5 bases. Germline V gene lookup returns CDR1 SSHAT and CDR2 FNYEAQ (reference sequence). With 2 bases removed from V and 0 bases from J, the gap between germline ends came to 10 bases. CDR3 size: 16 residues.

The gene calls are TRBV10-3 and TRBJ1-5; D is possibly TRBD2 (5 bases). The closer fit of TRBJ2-3 to the DNA end suggests the J call may be wrong. The CDR3 has 13 amino acids. Germline V gives CDR1 ENHRY, CDR2 SYGVKD. The CDR3 sequence: CAIRPGLGEPQYF. Written as DNA, the CDR3 is TGTGCCATCAGACCTGGCCTTGGGGAGCCCCAGTATTTT.

V and J are TRBV15 and TRBJ1-4; no clear D gene. CDR1 and CDR2 from the germline V gene are LNHNV and YYDKDF (reference sequence). V gave up 1 base and J gave up 6 bases, with 12 bases separating them. CDR3 length: 15 residues. The CDR3 spells CATSRATGTHEKLFF. Here the CDR3 DNA reads TGTGCCACCAGCAGAGCAACGGGAACGCATGAAAAACTGTTTTTT.

The rearrangement joins TRBV4-2 to TRBJ2-3, with 7 nucleotides matching TRBD1. CDR3 length: 15 amino acids. V dropped 0 bases and J dropped 5; count of bases not matched to a gene: 5. From germline, CDR1 is LGHNA and CDR2 YNFKEQ. The CDR3 DNA is TGTGCCAGCAGCCAAGACGGGACAGCGGTAGATACGCAGTATTTT. Amino acids: CASSQDGTAVDTQYF.

The chain recombines TRBV5-1 with TRBJ1-3; 10 nucleotides match TRBD1. The CDR3 loop spans 16 amino acids. V dropped 3 bases and J dropped 4; count of bases not matched to a gene: 7. Per the germline V gene, CDR1 is SGHRS and CDR2 is YFSETQ. The DNA for the CDR3 is TGCGCCAGCAGCTCTACCGGGACAGGGGTCGGAAACACCATATATTTT. Translation: CASSSTGTGVGNTIYF.

The gene calls are TRBV6-1 and TRBJ1-1; D call uncertain. V was trimmed by 1 base and J by 9 bases, leaving 12 bases between them. This CDR3 is built from 13 residues. Germline V gives CDR1 MNHNS, CDR2 SASEGT. As DNA, the CDR3 is TGTGCCAGCAGTGAAGGGTTGGCCCGTAAAGCTTTCTTT. As protein: CASSEGLARKAFF.

The chain carries TRBV5-5 and TRBJ1-1, with TRBD1 identical over 9 bases. The CDR3 has 14 residues. V lost 3 bases and J lost 2; bases outside the gene matches: 2. Per germline, CDR1 SGHKS and CDR2 YYEKEE (reference sequence). CDR3 in amino acids: CASSWGQGNTEAFF. The CDR3 DNA is TGTGCCAGCAGCTGGGGACAGGGCAACACTGAAGCTTTCTTT.

The J gene is TRBJ1-2, the V gene TRBV5-1; 8 bases map to TRBD1. V lost 5 bases and J lost 3; bases outside the gene matches: 9. In germline, CDR1 is SGHRS, CDR2 YFSETQ. This CDR3 has 15 residues. Here the CDR3 DNA reads TGCGCCAGCAGTATGGACAGGGCCGGTGACTATGGCTACACCTTC. Amino acids: CASSMDRAGDYGYTF. The variable domain in full, completed from reference TRBV5-1 and TRBJ1-2, reads KAGVTQTPRYLIKTRGQQVTLSCSPISGHRSVSWYQQTPGQGLQFLFEYFSETQRNKGNFPGRFSGRQFSNSRSEMNVSTLELGDSALYLCASSMDRAGDYGYTFGSGTRLTVV.

The CDR3 DNA follows: TGTGCCAGCAGCGGCGGACAGGGGTGGAACACCATATATTTT. It yields the protein CASSGGQGWNTIYF. This chain uses TRBV9 with TRBJ1-3, with TRBD1 matching over 9 bases. From germline, CDR1 is SGDLS and CDR2 YYNGEE. J gave up 7 bases and V 3 bases, and 5 bases lay outside the gene matches. The CDR3 consists of 14 residues. Combining the CDR3 with reference TRBV9 and TRBJ1-3 gives the whole variable domain DSGVTQTPKHLITATGQRVTLRCSPRSGDLSVYWYQQSLDQGLQFLIQYYNGEERAKGNILERFSAQQFPDLHSELNLSSLELGDSALYFCASSGGQGWNTIYFGEGSWLTVV.

The rearrangement links TRBV5-1 to TRBJ2-1; 8 positions agree with TRBD1. In germline, CDR1 is SGHRS, CDR2 YFSETQ. The junction had 2 bases not matched to a gene; V was cut back by 1 base and J by 11 bases. The CDR3 consists of 12 residues. This CDR3 reads CASSLRQGQQFF. The CDR3 region has the DNA TGCGCCAGCAGCTTGCGACAGGGGCAGCAGTTCTTC.

In the case of this clone: A read error may account for a junction end that differs from germline. CDR3 nucleotides: TGTGCCAGCAGCTTCCGGGACAGGGTAAACACAAATACGCAGTATTTT. Residues: CASSFRDRVNTNTQYF. The chain is built from TRBV9 and TRBJ2-3; 9 nucleotides align to TRBD1. The CDR3 is made up of 16 amino acids. In germline, CDR1 is SGDLS, CDR2 YYNGEE.

The V gene is TRBV15, the J gene TRBJ2-7, with 12 bases matching TRBD2. The CDR3 totals 15 residues. Germline V gene lookup returns CDR1 LNHNV and CDR2 YYDKDF (reference sequence). V dropped 4 bases and J dropped 7; count of bases not matched to a gene: 8. The CDR3 sequence is CATSKGTSGRREQYF. The CDR3 nucleotides are TGTGCCACCAGCAAAGGAACTAGCGGGAGGCGGGAGCAGTACTTC.

This clone was seen once. V usage is TRBV7-3 and J usage is TRBJ1-3; tentatively, D is TRBD1 (6 bases). CDR1 SGHTA and CDR2 FQGTGA come from the germline V gene. The V gene lost 5 bases and the J gene lost 4 bases, with 12 bases spanning the gap. The CDR3 contains 14 residues. This CDR3 reads CASSHGQPGNTIYF. The CDR3 DNA reads TGTGCCAGCAGCCATGGACAGCCAGGAAACACCATATATTTT.

CDR3 amino acids: CASSPGGAPNTEAFF. The DNA of the CDR3 is TGCGCCAGCAGCCCGGGGGGGGCCCCGAACACTGAAGCTTTCTTT. The chain joins TRBV5-1 to TRBJ1-1; tentative D call: TRBD1 (6 bases). The CDR3 totals 15 residues. The V end was cut by 4 bases, the J end by 1 base, with 14 bases between. Germline loops: CDR1 SGHRS, CDR2 YFSETQ.